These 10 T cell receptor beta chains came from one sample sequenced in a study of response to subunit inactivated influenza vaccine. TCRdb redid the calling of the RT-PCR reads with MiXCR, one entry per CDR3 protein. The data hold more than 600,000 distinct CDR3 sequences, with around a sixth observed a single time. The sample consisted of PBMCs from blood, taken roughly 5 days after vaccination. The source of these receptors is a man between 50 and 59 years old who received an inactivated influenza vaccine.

CDR3 amino acids: CSARTRGGQQYNEQFF. The CDR3 DNA reads as TGCAGTGCGCGCACGAGGGGAGGACAACAATACAATGAGCAGTTCTTC. The chain joins TRBV20-1 to TRBJ2-1, with D perhaps TRBD2 (6 bases). Trimming shortened V by 6 bases and J by 4 bases, and 22 bases separated the two germline ends. In germline, CDR1 is DFQATT, CDR2 SNEGSKA (reference sequence). The CDR3 consists of 16 residues.

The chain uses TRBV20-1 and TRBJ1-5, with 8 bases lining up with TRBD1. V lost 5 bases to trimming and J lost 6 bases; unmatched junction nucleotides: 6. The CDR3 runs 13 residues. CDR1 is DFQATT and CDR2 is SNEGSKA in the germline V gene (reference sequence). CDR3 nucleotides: TGCAGTGCTGACAGGGGTAGGGGTCAGCCCCAGCATTTT. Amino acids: CSADRGRGQPQHF.

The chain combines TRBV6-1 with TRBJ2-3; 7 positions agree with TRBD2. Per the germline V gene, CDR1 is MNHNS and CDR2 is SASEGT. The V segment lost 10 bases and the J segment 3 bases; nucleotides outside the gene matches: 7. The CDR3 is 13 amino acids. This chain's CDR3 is CATKAGRTDTQYF. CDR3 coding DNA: TGTGCCACCAAAGCGGGGCGGACAGATACGCAGTATTTT.

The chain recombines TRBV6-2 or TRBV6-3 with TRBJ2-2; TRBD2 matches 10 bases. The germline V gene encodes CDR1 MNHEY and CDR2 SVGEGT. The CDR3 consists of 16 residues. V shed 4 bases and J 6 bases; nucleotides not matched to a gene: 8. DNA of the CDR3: TGTGCCAGCAGTTTTTCTAGCGGGGGTACGTCCGGGGAGCTGTTTTTT. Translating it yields CASSFSSGGTSGELFF.

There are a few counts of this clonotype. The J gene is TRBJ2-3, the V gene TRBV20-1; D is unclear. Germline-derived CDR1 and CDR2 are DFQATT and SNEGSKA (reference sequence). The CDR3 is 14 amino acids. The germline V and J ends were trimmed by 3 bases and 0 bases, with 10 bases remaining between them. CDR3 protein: CSARAVSSTDTQYF. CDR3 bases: TGCAGTGCTAGGGCAGTATCTAGCACAGATACGCAGTATTTT.

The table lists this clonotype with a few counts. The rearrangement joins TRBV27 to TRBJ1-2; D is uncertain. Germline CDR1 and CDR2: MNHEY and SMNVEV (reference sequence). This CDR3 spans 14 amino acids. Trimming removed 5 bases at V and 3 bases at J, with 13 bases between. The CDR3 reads CASSPTPPYYGYTF. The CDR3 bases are TGTGCCAGCAGTCCCACCCCCCCCTACTATGGCTACACCTTC.

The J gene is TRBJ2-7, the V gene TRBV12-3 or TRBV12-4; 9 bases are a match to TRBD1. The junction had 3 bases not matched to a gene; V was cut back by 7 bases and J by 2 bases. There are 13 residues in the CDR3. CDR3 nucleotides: TGTGCCAGCACCACAGGGGGCCCCTACGAGCAGTACTTC. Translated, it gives CASTTGGPYEQYF.

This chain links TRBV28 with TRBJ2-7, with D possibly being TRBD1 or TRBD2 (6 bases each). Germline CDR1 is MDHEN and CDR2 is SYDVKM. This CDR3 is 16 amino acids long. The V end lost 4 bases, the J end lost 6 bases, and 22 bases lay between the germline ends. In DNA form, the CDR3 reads TGTGCCAGCAGTTCGATGTCGTTTTGGGGGGCTGGCGAGCAGTACTTC. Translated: CASSSMSFWGAGEQYF.

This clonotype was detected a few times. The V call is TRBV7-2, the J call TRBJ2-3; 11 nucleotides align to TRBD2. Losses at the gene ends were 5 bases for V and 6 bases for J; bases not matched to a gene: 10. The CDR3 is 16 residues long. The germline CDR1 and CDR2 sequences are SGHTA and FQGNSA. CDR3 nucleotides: TGTGCCAGCAGCAGGGGACTAGCGGCCCTAAGGGATACGCAGTATTTT. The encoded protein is CASSRGLAALRDTQYF.

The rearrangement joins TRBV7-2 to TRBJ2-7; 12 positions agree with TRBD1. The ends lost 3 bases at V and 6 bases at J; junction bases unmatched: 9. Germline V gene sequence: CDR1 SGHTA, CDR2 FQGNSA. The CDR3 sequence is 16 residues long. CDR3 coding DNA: TGTGCCAGCAGCTTGCAGCCGGGACAGGGGGCGTCCGAGCAGTACTTC. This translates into CASSLQPGQGASEQYF.